A selection of T cell receptor beta chains follows, all from one sample in a study of identical twins. One entry per CDR3 protein, called by TCRdb with MiXCR from the 5' RACE reads. Here the sample spans some 660,000 distinct CDR3 sequences, more than 6.5% being singletons. Separately, the same data were catalogued under a study of yellow fever vaccine responses in identical twins.

The specimen sequenced was PBMCs. The receptors were gathered from a woman between 18 and 29 years old in good health. Each CDR3 is given with its conserved first and last residue. D genes are given only for firm matches. Size tells how often a clone was seen (once, few, many) or the class of an expanded clone, and some rows leave it out.

DNA: TGCGCCAGCAGCGTACAGGGCTCTGGAAACACCATATATTTT
CDR3: CASSVQGSGNTIYF
size: few
J: TRBJ1-3
D: -
V: TRBV5-1

DNA: TGTGCCATCAGTGAAACAGCCGACTCCTACGAGCAGTACTTC
CDR3: CAISETADSYEQYF
size: -
J: TRBJ2-7
D: -
V: TRBV10-3

DNA: TGTGCCAGCACTCCCGTGGGAGCGGGGTCCTACGAGCAGTACTTC
CDR3: CASTPVGAGSYEQYF
size: -
J: TRBJ2-7
D: TRBD2
V: TRBV6-2/TRBV6-3

DNA: TGTGCCAGCAGAGACCGGGCCAGAAAACCCTCTGGGGCCAACGTCCTGACTTTC
CDR3: CASRDRARKPSGANVLTF
size: few
J: TRBJ2-6
D: -
V: TRBV28

DNA: TGTGCCAGCAGTCCCTGGGGAGGGATCGGGGAGCTGTTTTTT
CDR3: CASSPWGGIGELFF
size: -
J: TRBJ2-2
D: TRBD2
V: TRBV12-3/TRBV12-4

DNA: TGTGCCAGCAGCTTACCAAACCAAGAGACCCAGTACTTC
CDR3: CASSLPNQETQYF
size: -
J: TRBJ2-5
D: -
V: TRBV7-2

DNA: TGTGCCATCAGTGAAGGGACTAGCGGGGATCAACAAGAGACCCAGTACTTC
CDR3: CAISEGTSGDQQETQYF
size: few
J: TRBJ2-5
D: TRBD2
V: TRBV10-3

DNA: TGTGCCAGCAGCCAAGCTGGGGCGGGACTCCCCGGGGATACGCAGTATTTT
CDR3: CASSQAGAGLPGDTQYF
size: few
J: TRBJ2-3
D: -
V: TRBV3-1

DNA: TGTGCCATCAGTGGACGACTAGCGGAGCCCTCTCAAGAGACCCAGTACTTC
CDR3: CAISGRLAEPSQETQYF
size: few
J: TRBJ2-5
D: TRBD2
V: TRBV10-3

DNA: TGTGCCAGCAGCCAGGCAGTAGTAGGCTCCTACGAGCAGTACTTC
CDR3: CASSQAVVGSYEQYF
size: few
J: TRBJ2-7
D: -
V: TRBV3-1

DNA: TGCGCCAGCAGCCCTACCTGGGGAGGTACATACGAGCAGTACTTC
CDR3: CASSPTWGGTYEQYF
size: few
J: TRBJ2-7
D: -
V: TRBV5-1

DNA: TGTGCCAGCAGGGACAGGGGAGGAACCGGGGAGCTGTTTTTT
CDR3: CASRDRGGTGELFF
size: few
J: TRBJ2-2
D: TRBD1
V: TRBV28

DNA: TGCAGCGTTGAAACAGGTCAAGAGACCCAGTACTTC
CDR3: CSVETGQETQYF
size: -
J: TRBJ2-5
D: -
V: TRBV29-1

DNA: TGTGCCAGCAGACGACAGGGGAACACTGAAGCTTTCTTT
CDR3: CASRRQGNTEAFF
size: -
J: TRBJ1-1
D: TRBD1
V: TRBV2

DNA: TGTGCCATCACCCGGACGCCAACGAACACCGGGGAGCTGTTTTTT
CDR3: CAITRTPTNTGELFF
size: many
J: TRBJ2-2
D: -
V: TRBV10-3

DNA: TGTGCCAGCAGCGCGAGACAGGGGGAGGGTAAAGCTTTCTTT
CDR3: CASSARQGEGKAFF
size: few
J: TRBJ1-1
D: TRBD1
V: TRBV9

DNA: TGCGCCAGCAGCCAAGAGGGTCAGGGATGGGCAGATACGCAGTATTTT
CDR3: CASSQEGQGWADTQYF
size: few
J: TRBJ2-3
D: -
V: TRBV4-3

DNA: TGCAGCCTCTCCAGAGGACTAGCGGGCCCTGAGACCCAGTACTTC
CDR3: CSLSRGLAGPETQYF
size: few
J: TRBJ2-5
D: TRBD2
V: TRBV29-1

DNA: TGCGCCAGCAGCCAAGGAGCGACTAACCAAGAGACCCAGTACTTC
CDR3: CASSQGATNQETQYF
size: few
J: TRBJ2-5
D: -
V: TRBV4-3

DNA: TGTGCCAGCAGCTTAGCTAGGACTTTCGGCTCCTACGAGCAGTACTTC
CDR3: CASSLARTFGSYEQYF
size: few
J: TRBJ2-7
D: -
V: TRBV13

DNA: TGTGCCAGCAGCCATGGGCGGGGGAATAATTCACCCCTCCACTTT
CDR3: CASSHGRGNNSPLHF
size: few
J: TRBJ1-6
D: -
V: TRBV14

DNA: TGTGCCAGTTGGACAGGTTCGAACTATGGCTACACCTTC
CDR3: CASWTGSNYGYTF
size: few
J: TRBJ1-2
D: TRBD1
V: TRBV27

DNA: TGCAGCGTTGAAGATCTCAGCACCGGGGAGCTGTTTTTT
CDR3: CSVEDLSTGELFF
size: few
J: TRBJ2-2
D: -
V: TRBV29-1

DNA: TGTGCCAGCAGTTTAGGGGGGGCAGAGGGCGGTACGCAGTATTTT
CDR3: CASSLGGAEGGTQYF
size: -
J: TRBJ2-3
D: -
V: TRBV12-3/TRBV12-4

DNA: TGTGCCAGCAGCTGGGGACAGGGCGTTGGTTACAATGAGCAGTTCTTC
CDR3: CASSWGQGVGYNEQFF
size: -
J: TRBJ2-1
D: TRBD1
V: TRBV7-3

DNA: TGTGCCAGCAGCAACCCGGGACTCCCGGTGGATACGCAGTATTTT
CDR3: CASSNPGLPVDTQYF
size: many
J: TRBJ2-3
D: -
V: TRBV7-9

DNA: TGTGCCAGCAGCGAGGGAGCCGGGGGTGAGCAGTTCTTC
CDR3: CASSEGAGGEQFF
size: -
J: TRBJ2-1
D: -
V: TRBV5-6

DNA: TGTGCCAGCAGCCATAAAAGGAGGGGTCGGGAGCAGTACTTC
CDR3: CASSHKRRGREQYF
size: many
J: TRBJ2-7
D: -
V: TRBV3-1

DNA: TGCAGTGCTAGAGATAGGGCCCCCTGGGGCACCTACAATGAGCAGTTCTTC
CDR3: CSARDRAPWGTYNEQFF
size: few
J: TRBJ2-1
D: -
V: TRBV20-1

DNA: TGTGCCAGCAGCCAAGGTCAGCGATTGGCTAGCGGGAGGCGTAAAATCTACGAGCAGTACTTC
CDR3: CASSQGQRLASGRRKIYEQYF
size: -
J: TRBJ2-7
D: TRBD2
V: TRBV14

DNA: TGTGCCAGCAGACTCAGGGATTTTGGGAAAGAGACCCAGTACTTC
CDR3: CASRLRDFGKETQYF
size: many
J: TRBJ2-5
D: -
V: TRBV12-3/TRBV12-4

DNA: TGCAGCGTTACCAGGACAGGGGTGAACACTGAAGCTTTCTTT
CDR3: CSVTRTGVNTEAFF
size: -
J: TRBJ1-1
D: TRBD1
V: TRBV29-1

DNA: TGTGCCAGCAGACAAACCGGGCCGAATGAAGCTTTCTTT
CDR3: CASRQTGPNEAFF
size: -
J: TRBJ1-1
D: -
V: TRBV6-1

DNA: TGCGCCAGCAGCTTACAGGGGACAATAATCACCGGGGAGCTGTTTTTT
CDR3: CASSLQGTIITGELFF
size: -
J: TRBJ2-2
D: TRBD1
V: TRBV5-1

DNA: TGTGCCAGCAGCACTAGACAAACTTCTAATGAAAAACTGTTTTTT
CDR3: CASSTRQTSNEKLFF
size: -
J: TRBJ1-4
D: -
V: TRBV7-6

DNA: TGTGCCAGCAGCCAAGAAGGGGGACTGAGCGTAGAGACCCAGTACTTC
CDR3: CASSQEGGLSVETQYF
size: many
J: TRBJ2-5
D: -
V: TRBV4-2

DNA: TGTGCCAGCAGTTACTCGAAAGGTTACCCAGCGGGAGGGTGGGAGCAGTACTTC
CDR3: CASSYSKGYPAGGWEQYF
size: -
J: TRBJ2-7
D: TRBD2
V: TRBV6-7

DNA: TGCGCCAGCAGCGAGAACCAGGGGTTAGTGGATGGCTACACCTTC
CDR3: CASSENQGLVDGYTF
size: many
J: TRBJ1-2
D: -
V: TRBV5-1

DNA: TGTGCCAGCAGCTTAGCGCTAGGGGAGCAGTACTTC
CDR3: CASSLALGEQYF
size: -
J: TRBJ2-7
D: -
V: TRBV7-9

DNA: TGTGCCAGCAGCTTAGCGTACCCGTCGTATGGAACCGAGCAGTACTTC
CDR3: CASSLAYPSYGTEQYF
size: few
J: TRBJ2-7
D: -
V: TRBV7-2

DNA: TGTGCCAGCAGTCTTACCGGGACCTCCACAGATACGCAGTATTTT
CDR3: CASSLTGTSTDTQYF
size: many
J: TRBJ2-3
D: -
V: TRBV6-1

DNA: TGTGCCAGCAGCCAAGAGTTAGCGCCGGGGGGGGAGACCCAGTACTTC
CDR3: CASSQELAPGGETQYF
size: -
J: TRBJ2-5
D: TRBD2
V: TRBV3-1